Below are 23 T cell receptor beta chains sequenced from a single sample in a study of blood T cell repertoires in COVID-19. Only in-frame clones appear in the TCRdb table, and some are missing; sequencing was by immunoSEQ multiplex PCR. Altogether fewer than 500,000 clones are present, roughly 86% being singletons, with the ten largest covering 1.3%. Sequencing was done on a sample of PBMCs or T cells enriched from blood (not recorded which). The receptors stem from a man aged 25-45 years who had recovered from COVID-19.

With respect to this clone: Other DNA sequences from this sample encode an identical CDR3 as well. V and J are TRBV5-1 and TRBJ2-7; D is perhaps TRBD1 (7 bases). Germline V CDR1 and CDR2: SGHRS, YFSETQ. V was shortened by 0 bases and J by 1 base, with 11 bases between the two germline ends. The CDR3 extends over 15 amino acids. DNA of the CDR3: TGCGCCAGCAGCTTGGGCCAGGGGGGTTCCTACGAGCAGTACTTC. Its protein product is CASSLGQGGSYEQYF.

The chain is built from TRBV5-1 and TRBJ1-2, with D tentatively TRBD1 (5 bases). Germline CDR1 is SGHRS and CDR2 is YFSETQ. Between the trimmed V and J ends, which lost 3 bases and 4 bases, there was a span of 10 bases. This CDR3 comprises 13 residues. The CDR3 bases are TGCGCCAGCAGCTCCAGGGATGTCTATGGCTACACCTTC. Protein: CASSSRDVYGYTF.

This clone was seen a single time. The chain recombines TRBV10-3 with TRBJ1-1, with D possibly TRBD1 on 5 matching bases. The CDR3 length is 14 residues. Germline V gives CDR1 ENHRY, CDR2 SYGVKD. The germline V and J ends were trimmed by 7 bases and 6 bases, with 18 bases remaining between them. CDR3 in DNA: TGTGCCATCAAAGAGGCGGGGCGCCCGGCTGAAGCTTTCTTT. It specifies CAIKEAGRPAEAFF.

This clone has just a few counts. The DNA for the CDR3 is TGTGCCAGCAGGACTAGTAGCAATCAGCCCCAGCATTTT. Amino acid sequence: CASRTSSNQPQHF. The V gene is TRBV28, the J gene TRBJ1-5; D gene ambiguous. The germline gives CDR1 MDHEN, CDR2 SYDVKM. The CDR3 has 13 amino acids. Deletions cut 6 bases from V and 0 bases from J, with 6 bases between.

The chain couples TRBV7-9 to TRBJ2-2; the D gene is possibly TRBD2 (6 bases). The CDR3 spans 15 residues. Germline V gene sequence: CDR1 SEHNR, CDR2 FQNEAQ (reference sequence). V was trimmed by 5 bases and J by 3 bases, leaving 13 bases between them. CDR3 amino acids: CASSPAGLDTGELFF. The CDR3 DNA follows: TGTGCCAGCAGCCCCGCGGGGCTCGACACCGGGGAGCTGTTTTTT.

This chain joins TRBV2 and TRBJ1-2, with a weak D call TRBD1 (6 bases). In germline, CDR1 is SNHLY, CDR2 FYNNEI. The CDR3 loop spans 15 amino acids. The V end lost 4 bases, the J end lost 2 bases, and 14 bases lay between the germline ends. As DNA, the CDR3 is TGTGCCAGCAGTGGGGACAACCGGGGAAACTATGGCTACACCTTC. Its protein is CASSGDNRGNYGYTF.

A single count supports this clone. This sequence joins TRBV5-1 and TRBJ2-7; 9 nucleotides match TRBD2. V lost 4 bases, J lost 5 bases, and 10 bases stayed unmatched. Germline CDR1 reads SGHRS; CDR2 reads YFSETQ. The length of the CDR3 is 15 residues. The CDR3 loop is CASSTARGGADEQYF. CDR3 coding DNA: TGCGCCAGCAGCACTGCACGCGGGGGGGCAGACGAGCAGTACTTC.

J is TRBJ2-3 and V is TRBV27, with TRBD2 as a possible D gene (5 bases). V dropped 8 bases and J dropped 7 bases, with 16 bases sitting between them. CDR1 MNHEY and CDR2 SMNVEV come from the germline V gene (reference sequence). This CDR3 comprises 13 residues. The CDR3 region has the DNA TGTGCCAGCGGGCTCCGGGATATAAATACGCAGTATTTT. Translated, it gives CASGLRDINTQYF.

V gene TRBV7-2 combines with J gene TRBJ2-3; no reliable D call. The CDR3 has 16 residues. In germline, CDR1 is SGHTA, CDR2 FQGNSA. Trimming took off 5 bases at V and 1 base at J, with 16 bases between the two ends. CDR3 DNA sequence: TGTGCCAGCAGCCGTACGATTCTGCCGGGCACAGATACGCAGTATTTT. It encodes CASSRTILPGTDTQYF.

V and J are TRBV5-4 and TRBJ1-5; D possibly corresponds to TRBD1 (5 bases). This CDR3 contains 14 residues. V was clipped by 4 bases and J by 3 bases, with 11 bases between them. Looked up from germline, CDR1 is SGHNT and CDR2 is YYREEE (reference sequence). The CDR3 DNA sequence: TGTGCCAGCAGCGCCAGGGACTCCAATCAGCCCCAGCATTTT. It codes for CASSARDSNQPQHF.

V is TRBV27 and J is TRBJ2-7; TRBD1 matches at 8 bases. The J segment lost 2 bases and the V segment lost 5 bases, leaving 5 bases of the junction unmatched. The CDR3 extends over 14 amino acids. The germline V gene has CDR1 MNHEY and CDR2 SMNVEV (reference sequence). The CDR3 bases are TGTGCCAGCAGTGCGGGGACAGGAGCCTACGAGCAGTACTTC. Amino acids: CASSAGTGAYEQYF.

The V and J genes are TRBV4-3 and TRBJ2-7; D gene ambiguous. Deletions cut 3 bases from V and 3 bases from J, with 15 bases between. This CDR3 has 15 amino acids. The germline CDR1 and CDR2 sequences are LGHNA and YSLEER. The CDR3 nucleotides read TGCGCCAGCAGCCAGAGGAATGTTCCACACTACGAGCAGTACTTC. Translation: CASSQRNVPHYEQYF.

This clone showed up just a few times. The rearrangement links TRBV24-1 to TRBJ2-1; TRBD2 agrees at 8 bases. Trimming at V came to 6 bases and at J to 1 base, leaving 4 bases not matched to a gene. Germline V gene data show CDR1 as KGHDR and CDR2 as SFDVKD. The CDR3 runs 15 residues. In nucleotides, the CDR3 is TGTGCCACCAGTCGGGGGGGCCAGTCCTACAATGAGCAGTTCTTC. It translates to CATSRGGQSYNEQFF.

The chain is built from TRBV20-1 and TRBJ2-2; D remains ambiguous. The V gene's germline CDR1 is DFQATT and CDR2 SNEGSKA (reference sequence). The CDR3 loop spans 14 amino acids. V was cut by 3 bases and J by 0 bases, with 8 bases left in between. This CDR3 reads CSASGRTNTGELFF. CDR3 bases: TGCAGTGCTAGTGGCAGGACGAACACCGGGGAGCTGTTTTTT.

This chain connects TRBV7-9 to TRBJ2-1; D gene unclear. The length of the CDR3 is 11 residues. The V end was cut by 8 bases, the J end by 8 bases, with 10 bases between. Germline-derived CDR1 and CDR2 are SEHNR and FQNEAQ (reference sequence). The CDR3 DNA reads as TGTGCCAGCGTCGGGTTGGATGAGCAGTTCTTC. It codes for CASVGLDEQFF.

The chain has TRBV5-1 and TRBJ1-2; a possible D gene is TRBD1 (6 bases). The CDR3 is 13 amino acids. V shed 4 bases and J shed 2 bases, with 9 bases lying between them. Germline V CDR1 and CDR2: SGHRS, YFSETQ. CDR3 nucleotide sequence: TGCGCCAGCAGCCAGGACAGAAACTATGGCTACACCTTC. Amino acids: CASSQDRNYGYTF.

The rearrangement joins TRBV15 to TRBJ2-3; tentatively, D is TRBD1 (6 bases). Germline V CDR1 and CDR2: LNHNV, YYDKDF (reference sequence). CDR3 size: 15 residues. The V end was cut by 5 bases, the J end by 5 bases, with 17 bases between. The CDR3 loop reads CATSSGTPRLDTQYF. DNA of the CDR3: TGTGCCACCAGCTCCGGGACACCAAGGTTAGATACGCAGTATTTT.

For this clone: The same CDR3 also results from other DNA sequences found in this sample. This sequence joins TRBV27 and TRBJ1-6; 9 bases match TRBD1. The length of the CDR3 is 14 residues. With V trimmed by 3 bases and J by 7 bases, 1 base remained unmatched. The V gene's germline CDR1 is MNHEY and CDR2 SMNVEV (reference sequence). CDR3 bases: TGTGCCAGCAGTTTTGGGACAGGGAATTCACCCCTCCACTTT. Its translation is CASSFGTGNSPLHF.

This clone was seen a few times. This sequence joins TRBV3-1 (or the pseudogene TRBV3-2) and TRBJ1-2; 7 bases are shared with TRBD1. This CDR3 has 15 amino acids. Trimming cost V 4 bases and J 3 bases; bases outside gene matches: 8. The germline gives CDR1 LGHDT, CDR2 YNNKEL (reference sequence). The CDR3 is CASSPRDSDYYGYTF. CDR3 DNA sequence: TGTGCCAGCAGCCCTAGGGACAGCGACTACTATGGCTACACCTTC.

The CDR3 region has the DNA TGTGCCACTAACCCCCATCCTACCAACTATGGCTACACCTTC. Translated, it gives CATNPHPTNYGYTF. The V and J genes are TRBV6-5 and TRBJ1-2; no reliable D call. Germline V gives CDR1 MNHEY, CDR2 SVGAGI. CDR3 length: 14 residues. Trimming left V 10 bases short and J 2 bases short, with 17 bases between.

The V and J genes are TRBV12-3 or TRBV12-4 and TRBJ2-5, with D possibly matching TRBD2 (6 bases). This CDR3 contains 12 residues. The germline V and J ends were trimmed by 8 bases and 5 bases, with 12 bases remaining between them. CDR3: CASGGGSETQYF. DNA of the CDR3: TGTGCCAGCGGTGGGGGGTCCGAGACCCAGTACTTC.

The rearrangement links TRBV7-6 to TRBJ1-1, with D unresolved. Trimming removed 2 bases from V and 1 base from J, with 5 bases in between. The CDR3 extends over 13 amino acids. CDR1 SGHVS and CDR2 FNYEAQ come from the germline V gene. For the CDR3, the DNA is TGTGCCAGCAGCTTAACTAAGAACACTGAAGCTTTCTTT. Translation: CASSLTKNTEAFF.

J is TRBJ1-4 and V is TRBV18, with a weak D call TRBD1 (6 bases). This CDR3 has 15 amino acids. Germline values: CDR1 KGHSH, CDR2 LQKENI. Trimming shortened V by 3 bases and J by 5 bases, and 13 bases separated the two germline ends. In nucleotides, the CDR3 is TGTGCCAGCTCACCTCAGGGGCCGGGGAATGAAAAACTGTTTTTT. Translated, it gives CASSPQGPGNEKLFF.